This T cell receptor beta chain stems from a study of beta chain features in type 1 diabetes. Points from the study as a whole: Researchers report that Type 1 diabetes patients had moderately but significantly shorter TCRB CDR3s across all four CD4+ subsets.

Expressed TCRB transcripts were sequenced because the entire RNA isolate underwent reverse transcription. Using immunoSEQ multiplex PCR, the repertoire was profiled, and TCRdb retains in-frame clones only, with some absent. The data hold 200,000 to 250,000 clones, with approximately 15% observed a single time. Germline assignment: CDR1 MNHEY and CDR2 SVGAGI. Trimming shortened V by 6 bases and J by 2 bases, and 16 bases separated the two germline ends. The CDR3 covers 15 residues. With regard to this clone: Its antigen is as yet unknown.

A sort by CD45RO/CCR7/CD25/CD127/CD95/CD27 yielded CD4+ naive, central memory, regulatory and stem cell-like memory cells. Each of the sorted populations had a purity greater than 95%. Sequencing input: naive CD4+ T cells from blood. This clonotype originated in a man in his thirties or forties with type 1 diabetes. The genes are TRBV6-5 and TRBJ1-2; possibly TRBD1 for D (5 bases). The CDR3 region has the DNA TGTGCCAGCAGGCCCGGGGGGGAAGTAAACTATGGCTACACCTTC. Amino acids: CASRPGGEVNYGYTF.